The present entry profiles one T cell receptor beta chain with its context. Antigen specificity is unknown. The sample comes from a study of cytomegalovirus exposure and HLA in healthy donors. Study context: When 350 to 500 donors were genotyped, about 81% of them were found to fall in the Caucasian-associated ancestry cluster.

Whole-study findings and limits: Some public TCRs appeared in many individuals, while most sequences were rare. A prior analysis recorded that most TCR beta V segments were productive about 90% or about 30% of the time.

The PCR used 60 Vbeta and 13 Jbeta primers. Original processing notes: In a later analysis, of about 80 million unique beta chains, 9 million to 11 million appeared in at least two donors. Only in-frame clones appear in the TCRdb table, and some are missing; sequencing was by immunoSEQ multiplex PCR. Clonal size and the V and J genes are those of that table, whereas D and trimming came from the DNA. The sample lists about 170,000 clones, approximately 80% occurring once. This sequence originates from a woman between 45 and 60 years old in good health and CMV-seropositive. Sequenced material: PBMCs.

CDR3 nucleotides: TGCAGCGTTGAAGATGGACAGTCCTACAATGAGCAGTTCTTC. It specifies CSVEDGQSYNEQFF. The chain employs TRBV29-1 and TRBJ2-1, with a possible D match to TRBD1 (6 bases). V lost 0 bases to trimming and J lost 1 base, with 7 bases between them. Germline CDR1 SQVTM, CDR2 ANQGSEA. This CDR3 has 14 residues.